These T cell receptor beta chains were read from a single sample in a study of shared clonotypes between healthy human individuals. Sequencing was performed with immunoSEQ multiplex PCR; in TCRdb, only in-frame clones are kept and a portion is missing. This sample has some 2,100,000 clones, with approximately 95% found just once. The sequencing sample was made of naive CD4+ T cells sorted from blood. These receptor sequences come from a young man in good health. The CDR3 runs from the conserved cysteine through the conserved F or W. Each record gives: clone size, D gene, CDR3 length, J gene, V gene, CDR3 DNA, CDR3 protein. The D gene is left open where the match is weak. Expanded clones are given a class, and other clones once, few, many or no size at all.

>.|.|13|TRBJ1-2|TRBV28
TGTGCCAGCAAGGAGGGCCCGAACTATGGCTACACCTTC
CASKEGPNYGYTF
>.|TRBD2|16|TRBJ2-7|TRBV6-5
TGTGCCAGCAGTTACGCGGGACTAGCGGGGTCCTACGAGCAGTACTTC
CASSYAGLAGSYEQYF
>.|TRBD1|16|TRBJ2-2|TRBV10-3
TGTGCCATCCCTGGGGAGGACAGGGCGAACACCGGGGAGCTGTTTTTT
CAIPGEDRANTGELFF
>.|.|14|TRBJ1-1|TRBV6-5
TGTGCCAGCAGTCCGGACACCACGAACACTGAAGCTTTCTTT
CASSPDTTNTEAFF
>.|.|15|TRBJ1-5|TRBV15
TGTGCCACCAGCAGAGGCCAGGGTAGCAATCAGCCCCAGCATTTT
CATSRGQGSNQPQHF
>.|TRBD1|15|TRBJ1-5|TRBV2
TGTGCCAGCAAAGAGCAGGGGACAGGGGGTCAGCCCCAGCATTTT
CASKEQGTGGQPQHF
>.|TRBD2|14|TRBJ2-2|TRBV2
TGTGCCAGTTCGAAGCGGGAACCCCCCGGGGAGCTGTTTTTT
CASSKREPPGELFF
>.|.|10|TRBJ2-3|TRBV29-1
TGCAGCGTTGCCACAGATACGCAGTATTTT
CSVATDTQYF
>.|.|12|TRBJ1-6|TRBV14
TGTGCCAGCAGGGACTATAATTCACCCCTCCACTTT
CASRDYNSPLHF
>.|.|16|TRBJ2-6|TRBV28
TGTGCCAGCAGTTTACCCTCCCGGCAGGGGGCCAACGTCCTGACTTTC
CASSLPSRQGANVLTF
>.|.|14|TRBJ2-1|TRBV5-1
TGCGCCAGCAGCTTGGTGGCAACCTACAATGAGCAGTTCTTC
CASSLVATYNEQFF
>.|.|13|TRBJ1-5|TRBV18
TGTGCCAGCTCACCGGGGCCTGATCAGCCCCAGCATTTT
CASSPGPDQPQHF
>.|.|15|TRBJ2-5|TRBV14
TGTGCCAGCAGCCTATCCGGGACGTATAAAGAGACCCAGTACTTC
CASSLSGTYKETQYF
>few|.|12|TRBJ1-2|TRBV11-2
TGTGCCAGCAGCTTCACAGGCTATGGCTACACCTTC
CASSFTGYGYTF
>.|.|14|TRBJ1-5|TRBV19
TGTGCCAGTAGTATAACCAGCTCTAATCAGCCCCAGCATTTT
CASSITSSNQPQHF
>.|.|16|TRBJ2-3|TRBV6-1
TGTGCCAGCAGTGAAGCATCTTGGGGCCGGACAGATACGCAGTATTTT
CASSEASWGRTDTQYF
>.|.|14|TRBJ1-5|TRBV10-3
TGTGCCATCAGGGGGATGGGGGGCAATCAGCCCCAGCATTTT
CAIRGMGGNQPQHF
>.|TRBD1|14|TRBJ2-7|TRBV18
TGTGCCAGCTCCCCAGGGCCAGGGGGCTACGAGCAGTACTTC
CASSPGPGGYEQYF
>.|.|14|TRBJ2-7|TRBV14
TGTGCCAGCAGCCAAGTGGGTAGCGCAAAGGTCCAGTACTTC
CASSQVGSAKVQYF
>.|TRBD1|14|TRBJ2-2|TRBV27
TGTGCCAGCAGTTTAGCCACAGGGGCCGGGGAGCTGTTTTTT
CASSLATGAGELFF
>.|.|14|TRBJ2-7|TRBV6-6
TGTGCCAGCAGGACCCCTGGGCTTCTCTCCGAGCAGTACTTC
CASRTPGLLSEQYF
>.|.|15|TRBJ1-4|TRBV6-5
TGTGCCAGCAGTTTGGGCTGGGGGAGGAGTGAAAAACTGTTTTTT
CASSLGWGRSEKLFF
>.|TRBD1|15|TRBJ2-3|TRBV10-3
TGTGCCATCAGTGAGGGACAGGGCCTCACAGATACGCAGTATTTT
CAISEGQGLTDTQYF
>.|.|13|TRBJ1-2|TRBV7-8
TGTGCCAGCAGCGTGAGGGAGGGTGGAGGCTACACCTTC
CASSVREGGGYTF
>.|.|13|TRBJ1-4|TRBV6-5
TGTGCCAGCAGTTACTCCAGAGCGGGAAAACTGTTTTTT
CASSYSRAGKLFF
>.|TRBD1|11|TRBJ2-7|TRBV20-1
TGCAGTGCAGGGGGCCGAGGCGAGCAGTACTTC
CSAGGRGEQYF
>.|.|16|TRBJ2-1|TRBV7-2
TGTGCCAGCAGCTTAGATGGCGGAAGCTCCTACAATGAGCAGTTCTTC
CASSLDGGSSYNEQFF
>few|.|13|TRBJ1-5|TRBV27
TGTGCCAGCACTCCGTCCCGACCTCAGCCCCAGCATTTT
CASTPSRPQPQHF
>.|TRBD1|16|TRBJ1-4|TRBV4-1
TGCGCCAGCAGCCAAGTAAGAGCAGGGGGGGGTGAAAAACTGTTTTTT
CASSQVRAGGGEKLFF
>.|.|11|TRBJ2-1|TRBV6-6
TGTGCATCAGGGAGTGCCTATGAGCAGTTCTTC
CASGSAYEQFF
>.|.|13|TRBJ1-4|TRBV27
TGTGCCAGCAGCTTCGACAGGAATGAAAAACTGTTTTTT
CASSFDRNEKLFF
>.|.|8|TRBJ2-4|TRBV28
TGTGCCACGGACATTACCCACTTC
CATDITHF
>.|TRBD2|14|TRBJ2-3|TRBV5-6
TGTGCCAGCAGCCGGGGAGGGAGCCCAGATACGCAGTATTTT
CASSRGGSPDTQYF
>.|TRBD1|15|TRBJ1-2|TRBV2
TGTGCCAGCAGGGGATTACAGGGGGCAGACTATGGCTACACCTTC
CASRGLQGADYGYTF
>.|.|14|TRBJ1-2|TRBV12-2
TGTGCAAGTCGCTCTAGGGACAGGGCCTATGGCTACACCTTC
CASRSRDRAYGYTF
>.|.|15|TRBJ2-7|TRBV5-4
TGTGCCAGCACCCTAGGGGCAGGTTACTCCTACGAGCAGTACTTC
CASTLGAGYSYEQYF
>.|TRBD1|18|TRBJ1-5|TRBV9
TGTGCCAGCAGCGCCGGACAGGATGGCCCCTTTAGCAATCAGCCCCAGCATTTT
CASSAGQDGPFSNQPQHF
>.|.|13|TRBJ2-7|TRBV11-2
TGTGCCAGCAGCTTAGATAGGTGGAGCGAGCAGTACTTC
CASSLDRWSEQYF
>.|.|15|TRBJ2-7|TRBV6-1
TGTGCCAGCAGTGAAGGGCCCGGTGTCTCCTACGAGCAGTACTTC
CASSEGPGVSYEQYF
>.|TRBD1|12|TRBJ1-3|TRBV30
TGTGCCCGGGCAGGGGGCGGAAACACCATATATTTT
CARAGGGNTIYF
>.|.|14|TRBJ2-7|TRBV25-1
TGTGCCAGCAGTGAATTAGGACTATTATACGAGCAGTACTTC
CASSELGLLYEQYF
>.|.|14|TRBJ2-3|TRBV9
TGTGCCAGCAGCGTAGCTACCCGCACAGATACGCAGTATTTT
CASSVATRTDTQYF
>.|.|12|TRBJ2-7|TRBV18
TGTGCCAGCTCACCCGGGGGCTACGAGCAGTACTTC
CASSPGGYEQYF
>.|.|14|TRBJ2-7|TRBV6-1
TGTGCCAGCAGTGCTGAGACCGGATCCTACGAGCAGTACTTC
CASSAETGSYEQYF
>.|.|13|TRBJ2-2|TRBV18
TGTGCCAGCTCACCGGATAGGACCGGGGAGCTGTTTTTT
CASSPDRTGELFF
>.|TRBD1|16|TRBJ2-2|TRBV5-1
TGCGCCAGCAGCCCCCTACAGGGGCCACGAGGCGGGGAGCTGTTTTTT
CASSPLQGPRGGELFF